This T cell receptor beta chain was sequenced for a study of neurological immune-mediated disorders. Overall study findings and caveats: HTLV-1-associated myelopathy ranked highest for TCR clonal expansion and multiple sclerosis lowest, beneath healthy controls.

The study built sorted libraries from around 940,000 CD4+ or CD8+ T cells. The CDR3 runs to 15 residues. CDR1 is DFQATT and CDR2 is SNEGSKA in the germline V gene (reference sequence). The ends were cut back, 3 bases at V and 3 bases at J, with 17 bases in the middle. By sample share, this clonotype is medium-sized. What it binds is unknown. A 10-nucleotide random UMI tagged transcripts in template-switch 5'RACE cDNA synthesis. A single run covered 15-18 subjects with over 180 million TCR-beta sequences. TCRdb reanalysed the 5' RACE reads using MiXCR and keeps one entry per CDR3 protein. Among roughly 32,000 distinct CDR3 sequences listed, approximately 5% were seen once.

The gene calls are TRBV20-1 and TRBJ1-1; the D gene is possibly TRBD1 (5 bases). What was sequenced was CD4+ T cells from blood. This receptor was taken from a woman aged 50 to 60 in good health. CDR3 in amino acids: CSARGGRGQYTEAFF. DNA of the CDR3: TGCAGTGCTAGGGGGGGGAGGGGCCAATACACTGAAGCTTTCTTT.